The clone carrying this TCR beta chain was counted ten times or more. The antigen is not known. Authors of the study amplified TCR beta CDR3 regions from RNA transcripts. During a first-round RT-PCR of the TCR CDR3, the HTBI primer set was used. TCRdb independently ran MiXCR on the multiplex PCR reads; one entry per CDR3 protein. The sample has approximately 620,000 distinct CDR3 sequences, approximately 16% seen once. The sample comes from a study of T cells in Graves' hyperthyroidism and ophthalmopathy. As for the study in general: Upon initial diagnosis and before any treatment, peripheral blood was collected.

Study results and caveats: Progression to ophthalmopathy was predicted a median of approximately seven months early. Most thyroid clonotypes that were expanded above 0.001 also turned up in blood.

V gave up 6 bases and J gave up 0 bases, with 11 bases separating them. Germline CDR1 and CDR2: MDHEN and SYDVKM. The CDR3 sequence is 15 residues long. The receptor was isolated from a woman between 40 and 50 years old with Graves' ophthalmopathy. The V gene is TRBV28, the J gene TRBJ2-2; D gene unclear. Sequenced input: blood. The DNA of the CDR3 is TGTGCCAGCAGGCCCCCTGGTACGAACACCGGGGAGCTGTTTTTT. Its translation is CASRPPGTNTGELFF.